These 23 T cell receptor beta chains came from one sample sequenced in a study of CXCR3-negative and CXCR3-positive naive CD8 T cells. All TRB cDNA libraries came from 5' RACE performed with UMI labels. TCRdb re-called the 5' RACE reads and shows each CDR3 protein once, DNA omitted. The sample has 56,000 or so distinct CDR3 sequences; the top ten hold 20% to 25%. The sequencing input was memory CD8+ T cells from blood. These receptors all come from a human donor in good health. Some clones in this sample may be carry-over from other donors' samples.

The chain combines TRBV4-3 with TRBJ2-1; the D gene TCRdb calls, TRBD1, cannot be checked with no DNA. This CDR3 is 17 amino acids long. CDR1 is LGHNA, CDR2 YSLEER, per germline. CDR3 region: CASSQDRGGETSNEQFF.

The J gene is TRBJ1-1, the V gene TRBV7-9. The V gene's germline CDR1 is SEHNR and CDR2 FQNEAQ (reference sequence). There are 14 residues in the CDR3. CDR3: CASVGNSLDTEAFF.

The chain combines TRBV2 with TRBJ2-2; TCRdb selects TRBD1, and the lack of DNA leaves this call unchecked. CDR1 and CDR2 (germline): SNHLY, FYNNEI. The CDR3 is 14 amino acids. The CDR3 spells CASRDGTHTGELFF.

V is TRBV27 and J is TRBJ2-1. This CDR3 spans 13 amino acids. Germline values: CDR1 MNHEY, CDR2 SMNVEV (reference sequence). CDR3 residues: CASSFGVHNEQFF.

The chain links TRBV20-1 to TRBJ2-7; TCRdb reports TRBD1, a call that lacks DNA to check it against. CDR1 is DFQATT and CDR2 is SNEGSKA in the germline V gene (reference sequence). This CDR3 comprises 15 residues. The CDR3 here is CSAQYPDREGYEQYF.

V is TRBV28 and J is TRBJ2-5. The CDR3 is made up of 12 amino acids. Germline assignment: CDR1 MDHEN and CDR2 SYDVKM. Here the CDR3 reads CASNKIAETQYF.

The rearrangement links TRBV7-9 to TRBJ2-7; TCRdb picks TRBD1, but there is no DNA to check that call. This CDR3 is 14 amino acids long. In germline, CDR1 is SEHNR, CDR2 FQNEAQ (reference sequence). The CDR3 protein is CASSRVGEPYEQYF.

This chain connects TRBV29-1 to TRBJ2-3; TCRdb's assignment of TRBD1 cannot be checked, as there is no DNA. The CDR3 runs to 14 residues. Germline CDR1 is SQVTM and CDR2 is ANQGSEA. This CDR3 reads CSPEKAPGTDTQYF.

The chain employs TRBV11-3 and TRBJ2-5; TCRdb returns TRBD2, unconfirmable since there is no DNA. Germline V lookup: CDR1 SGHNT, CDR2 YENEEA. The CDR3 spans 16 residues. The CDR3: CASSLHGGSGEETQYF.

V usage is TRBV5-6 and J usage is TRBJ2-3. Germline V gene data show CDR1 as SGHDT and CDR2 as YYEEEE. The CDR3 totals 11 residues. CDR3 sequence: CASSKSDTQYF.

This rearrangement joins TRBV15 to TRBJ2-2. The CDR3 contains 17 residues. CDR1 is LNHNV, CDR2 YYDKDF, per germline (reference sequence). CDR3 residues: CATSRDRATTNTGELFF.

The genes are TRBV6-6 and TRBJ2-3. CDR1 and CDR2 from the germline V gene are MNHNY and SVGAGI (reference sequence). The CDR3 length is 17 residues. The CDR3 loop is CASSYSQEPTGTDTQYF.

The V gene is TRBV25-1, the J gene TRBJ2-5. This CDR3 is built from 13 residues. CDR1 MGHDK and CDR2 SYGVNS come from the germline V gene. The CDR3 loop reads CASSESGEETQYF.

The chain joins TRBV14 to TRBJ2-7; with no DNA, the TCRdb D assignment of TRBD1 cannot be verified. Germline V CDR1 and CDR2: SGHDN, FVKESK. The CDR3 extends over 14 amino acids. CDR3 region: CASSRTGDIYEQYF.

The chain is built from TRBV6-2 or TRBV6-3 and TRBJ2-1; the TCRdb call, TRBD1, lacks DNA for checking. CDR1 MNHEY and CDR2 SVGEGT come from the germline V gene. The CDR3 is 14 residues long. The CDR3 is CASTDPNRYNEQFF.

The CDR3 spells CASSTGVYGYTF. The chain combines TRBV12-3 or TRBV12-4 with TRBJ1-2; TCRdb gives TRBD1 as the D gene, but with no DNA this cannot be confirmed. The length of the CDR3 is 12 residues.

J is TRBJ2-3 and V is TRBV7-2; TCRdb indicates TRBD1, and absent DNA this call remains unverified. This CDR3 spans 15 amino acids. Per germline, CDR1 SGHTA and CDR2 FQGNSA. This CDR3 is CASSLAWDSTDTQYF.

V and J are TRBV20-1 and TRBJ1-1. The CDR3 contains 12 residues. CDR1 and CDR2 from the germline V gene are DFQATT and SNEGSKA (reference sequence). The CDR3 here is CSARALSPEAFF.

V is TRBV29-1 and J is TRBJ1-2. CDR1 and CDR2 from the germline V gene are SQVTM and ANQGSEA. This CDR3 is built from 11 residues. This CDR3 reads CSVEVRDGYTF.

The CDR3 is CSVEADSRGSYEQYF. The chain uses TRBV29-1 and TRBJ2-7; as DNA is missing, the TRBD1 call by TCRdb cannot be tested. Germline V gene sequence: CDR1 SQVTM, CDR2 ANQGSEA. The CDR3 is 15 amino acids.

The V gene is TRBV23-1, the J gene TRBJ2-2; TCRdb reports TRBD1, a call that lacks DNA to check it against. TRBV23-1 is an ORF; its function is uncertain. The CDR3 contains 15 residues. The CDR3 reads CASSPRTGGTGELFF.

V gene TRBV6-2 or TRBV6-3 combines with J gene TRBJ2-1. Germline V gene sequence: CDR1 MNHEY, CDR2 SVGEGT. CDR3 length: 15 amino acids. Here the CDR3 reads CASSYRKRVENEQFF.

The V and J genes are TRBV4-2 and TRBJ2-7; the TCRdb call, TRBD1, lacks DNA for checking. In germline, CDR1 is LGHNA, CDR2 YNFKEQ. The CDR3 is 14 residues long. The CDR3 is CASSQDSGGYEQYF.